These T cell receptor beta chains were read from a single sample in a study of control samples from healthy donors and cancer patients. The protocol was immunoSEQ multiplex PCR, while the TCRdb copy is restricted to in-frame clones and leaves out a portion. The repertoire holds about 130,000 clones, with around nine tenths as singletons. The sample comprised blood. These receptors all stem from a man in his fifties in good health. The CDR3 runs from the conserved cysteine through the conserved F or W. Fields, in order: V gene, J gene, D gene, clone size, CDR3 DNA, CDR3 protein. D genes are given only for firm matches. The size of a clone is reported for some rows only, either as once, few or many, or as a class for expanded clones.

v_call: TRBV5-4; j_call: TRBJ2-2; d_call: -; clone_size: -; cdr3_nt: TGTGCCAGCAGCGGGACCGGGACGGTGAACACCGGGGAGCTGTTTTTT; cdr3_aa: CASSGTGTVNTGELFF
v_call: TRBV10-1; j_call: TRBJ2-7; d_call: -; clone_size: -; cdr3_nt: TGCGCCAGCAGTGAGCAGGCTACGGTTGGCGAGCAGTACTTC; cdr3_aa: CASSEQATVGEQYF
v_call: TRBV5-8; j_call: TRBJ2-5; d_call: -; clone_size: -; cdr3_nt: TGTGCCAGCAGCATCGACATAGGCTACCAAGAGACCCAGTACTTC; cdr3_aa: CASSIDIGYQETQYF
v_call: TRBV30; j_call: TRBJ1-5; d_call: TRBD1; clone_size: -; cdr3_nt: TGTGCCTGGAGTAAAGGGGGCGCAAGGCAGCCCCAGCATTTT; cdr3_aa: CAWSKGGARQPQHF
v_call: TRBV6-6; j_call: TRBJ1-1; d_call: -; clone_size: -; cdr3_nt: TGTGCCAGCAGTTACTCAGGGTTGAGGGGTACTGAAGCTTTCTTT; cdr3_aa: CASSYSGLRGTEAFF
v_call: TRBV21-1; j_call: TRBJ2-1; d_call: -; clone_size: once; cdr3_nt: TGTGCGAGCAGAATAGGGACAGCAGTGAACAATGAGCAGTTCTTC; cdr3_aa: CASRIGTAVNNEQFF
v_call: TRBV4-2; j_call: TRBJ1-5; d_call: -; clone_size: -; cdr3_nt: TGTGCCAGCAGCCAAGTCAGGGGTGATCAGCCCCAGCATTTT; cdr3_aa: CASSQVRGDQPQHF
v_call: TRBV18; j_call: TRBJ1-3; d_call: -; clone_size: -; cdr3_nt: TGTGCCAGCTCACCACCGGTCCGGGTCCCTGGAAACACCATATATTTT; cdr3_aa: CASSPPVRVPGNTIYF
v_call: TRBV9; j_call: TRBJ2-1; d_call: TRBD2; clone_size: few; cdr3_nt: TGTGCCAGCAACTTAGCGGGGGGCCGCAATGAGCAGTTCTTC; cdr3_aa: CASNLAGGRNEQFF
v_call: TRBV24-1; j_call: TRBJ2-2; d_call: -; clone_size: -; cdr3_nt: TGTGCCACCAGTCGAGGGTGGAGCACCGGGGAGCTGTTTTTT; cdr3_aa: CATSRGWSTGELFF
v_call: TRBV7-9; j_call: TRBJ2-7; d_call: TRBD1; clone_size: -; cdr3_nt: TGTGCCAGCAGCCGGACAGGGGACACCTACGAGCAGTACTTC; cdr3_aa: CASSRTGDTYEQYF
v_call: TRBV2; j_call: TRBJ1-4; d_call: -; clone_size: -; cdr3_nt: TGTGCCAGCAGTGCTTTTGAGATCGCGGATGAAAAACTGTTTTTT; cdr3_aa: CASSAFEIADEKLFF
v_call: TRBV6-5; j_call: TRBJ2-3; d_call: -; clone_size: -; cdr3_nt: TGTGCCAGCAGTCCAGTCAGGGTTTCAGATACGCAGTATTTT; cdr3_aa: CASSPVRVSDTQYF
v_call: TRBV6-2/TRBV6-3; j_call: TRBJ1-5; d_call: -; clone_size: -; cdr3_nt: TGTGCCAGCAGTTATGGCCCGGGGGGCCTCAAACAGCCCCAGCATTTT; cdr3_aa: CASSYGPGGLKQPQHF
v_call: TRBV9; j_call: TRBJ1-2; d_call: -; clone_size: -; cdr3_nt: TGTGCCAGCAGCGTAGGTAGCGGGCCTACTAACTATGGCTACACCTTC; cdr3_aa: CASSVGSGPTNYGYTF
v_call: TRBV19; j_call: TRBJ1-6; d_call: -; clone_size: -; cdr3_nt: TGTGCCAGTAGTATAGGCGAGAATTCACCCCTCCACTTT; cdr3_aa: CASSIGENSPLHF
v_call: TRBV2; j_call: TRBJ1-1; d_call: TRBD1; clone_size: -; cdr3_nt: TGTGCCAGCAGCCGGAGGGGGCGGGAGTTGGCTGAAGCTTTCTTT; cdr3_aa: CASSRRGRELAEAFF
v_call: TRBV10-2; j_call: TRBJ2-1; d_call: -; clone_size: -; cdr3_nt: TGCGCCAGCAGTGGCCACAGAAACTCCTACAATGAGCAGTTCTTC; cdr3_aa: CASSGHRNSYNEQFF
v_call: TRBV27; j_call: TRBJ2-1; d_call: TRBD2; clone_size: -; cdr3_nt: TGTGCCAGCAGTCGTCTTAGCGGGGGGGGCAACAATGAGCAGTTCTTC; cdr3_aa: CASSRLSGGGNNEQFF
v_call: TRBV5-1; j_call: TRBJ2-3; d_call: TRBD2; clone_size: -; cdr3_nt: TGCGCCAGCACCCGGACTAGCGGTGGTTTAGATACGCAGTATTTT; cdr3_aa: CASTRTSGGLDTQYF
v_call: TRBV9; j_call: TRBJ1-2; d_call: TRBD1; clone_size: -; cdr3_nt: TGTGCCAGCAGCGCCCCCCTATCGGGACAGGCCCATCATGGCTACACCTTC; cdr3_aa: CASSAPLSGQAHHGYTF
v_call: TRBV7-2; j_call: TRBJ1-4; d_call: -; clone_size: -; cdr3_nt: TGTGCCAGCAGCTTAACGGGGATACACGAAAAACTGTTTTTT; cdr3_aa: CASSLTGIHEKLFF
v_call: TRBV5-1; j_call: TRBJ1-5; d_call: -; clone_size: -; cdr3_nt: TGCGCCAGCAGCGCAACGACAGGAGGGTTGAGTCCCCAGCATTTT; cdr3_aa: CASSATTGGLSPQHF
v_call: TRBV3-1/TRBV3-2; j_call: TRBJ2-7; d_call: TRBD2; clone_size: -; cdr3_nt: TGTGCCAGCAGCCAAGATCTTCTAGCGGGGATTTCCTACGAGCAGTACTTC; cdr3_aa: CASSQDLLAGISYEQYF
v_call: TRBV6-2/TRBV6-3; j_call: TRBJ2-7; d_call: -; clone_size: -; cdr3_nt: TGTGCCAGCAGTTACCCCAACAGAGGGGGCTCCTACGAGCAGTACTTC; cdr3_aa: CASSYPNRGGSYEQYF
v_call: TRBV5-1; j_call: TRBJ2-1; d_call: TRBD1; clone_size: -; cdr3_nt: TGCGCCAGCAGACCGGGACAGGGGGGCTTGGATGAGCAGTTCTTC; cdr3_aa: CASRPGQGGLDEQFF
v_call: TRBV11-1; j_call: TRBJ2-2; d_call: -; clone_size: -; cdr3_nt: TGTGCCAGCAGCTTAGCGGTTTCCGGCCTGGAGAAAGGCGGGGAGCTGTTTTTT; cdr3_aa: CASSLAVSGLEKGGELFF
v_call: TRBV10-3; j_call: TRBJ1-2; d_call: -; clone_size: -; cdr3_nt: TGTGCCATCAGTACTACAGGGTCCTCCTATGGCTACACCTTC; cdr3_aa: CAISTTGSSYGYTF
v_call: TRBV5-1; j_call: TRBJ1-1; d_call: -; clone_size: -; cdr3_nt: TGCGCCAGCAGCTTGGAAGGCGGGGGGAGGAACACTGAAGCTTTCTTT; cdr3_aa: CASSLEGGGRNTEAFF
v_call: TRBV28; j_call: TRBJ2-1; d_call: -; clone_size: -; cdr3_nt: TGTGCCAGCAGGGAGACGGTCAGCCCCTACAATGAGCAGTTCTTC; cdr3_aa: CASRETVSPYNEQFF
v_call: TRBV5-4; j_call: TRBJ1-3; d_call: -; clone_size: -; cdr3_nt: TGTGCCAGCAGCTTGGGATCCGGATACTCTGGAAACACCATATATTTT; cdr3_aa: CASSLGSGYSGNTIYF
v_call: TRBV6-6; j_call: TRBJ1-4; d_call: -; clone_size: -; cdr3_nt: TGTGCCAGCACCCTCACGTGGGGGGGGTCTAATGAAAAACTGTTTTTT; cdr3_aa: CASTLTWGGSNEKLFF
v_call: TRBV4-1; j_call: TRBJ2-7; d_call: -; clone_size: once; cdr3_nt: TGCGCCAGCAGCCAGACCACTGGCGACTACGAGCAGTACTTC; cdr3_aa: CASSQTTGDYEQYF
v_call: TRBV30; j_call: TRBJ1-5; d_call: -; clone_size: -; cdr3_nt: TGTGCCTGGAGTGTCGGGGTCAGTCAGCCCCAGCATTTT; cdr3_aa: CAWSVGVSQPQHF
v_call: TRBV27; j_call: TRBJ2-1; d_call: -; clone_size: once; cdr3_nt: TGTGCCAGCAGTCCCTATGTCTCTGTGGGCAATGAGCAGTTCTTC; cdr3_aa: CASSPYVSVGNEQFF
v_call: TRBV7-2; j_call: TRBJ2-6; d_call: -; clone_size: -; cdr3_nt: TGTGCCAGCAGCTTAAGAAGCTCTGGGGCCAACGTCCTGACTTTC; cdr3_aa: CASSLRSSGANVLTF
v_call: TRBV12-1; j_call: TRBJ2-3; d_call: -; clone_size: -; cdr3_nt: TGTGCCAGCAGCGAATACAGGGGGCGAAAAGATACGCAGTATTTT; cdr3_aa: CASSEYRGRKDTQYF
v_call: TRBV5-5; j_call: TRBJ2-6; d_call: -; clone_size: -; cdr3_nt: TGTGCCAGCAGCTTGCGGACAGCTGGGGCCAACGTCCTGACTTTC; cdr3_aa: CASSLRTAGANVLTF
v_call: TRBV7-6; j_call: TRBJ1-4; d_call: -; clone_size: -; cdr3_nt: TGTGCCAGCAGCTTAGCCCCAGGGAACCTCGAAAAACTGTTTTTT; cdr3_aa: CASSLAPGNLEKLFF
v_call: TRBV9; j_call: TRBJ1-1; d_call: -; clone_size: -; cdr3_nt: TGTGCCAGCAGCGTAGGGGACACGGGGACTGAAGCTTTCTTT; cdr3_aa: CASSVGDTGTEAFF
v_call: TRBV9; j_call: TRBJ1-6; d_call: TRBD1; clone_size: -; cdr3_nt: TGTGCCAGGGACAGGGAGCTTATGGGACCCCTCCACTTT; cdr3_aa: CARDRELMGPLHF
v_call: TRBV6-5; j_call: TRBJ2-7; d_call: -; clone_size: -; cdr3_nt: TGTGCCAGCAGTAAGACGGGACACCCCTTTGAGTACTTC; cdr3_aa: CASSKTGHPFEYF
v_call: TRBV28; j_call: TRBJ2-1; d_call: TRBD1; clone_size: -; cdr3_nt: TGTGCCAACAGGGCCCCCCCGGGGACAGGGTCTTTTGAGCAGTTCTTC; cdr3_aa: CANRAPPGTGSFEQFF
v_call: TRBV30; j_call: TRBJ2-3; d_call: -; clone_size: -; cdr3_nt: TGTGCCTGGAGTGTACGGGGTGGTCCAGATACGCAGTATTTT; cdr3_aa: CAWSVRGGPDTQYF
v_call: TRBV29-1; j_call: TRBJ2-7; d_call: -; clone_size: -; cdr3_nt: TGCAGCGTTGAAGACAGTTTATACGAGCAGTACTTC; cdr3_aa: CSVEDSLYEQYF